The clone carrying this T cell receptor (beta chain) occurred a few times. Its matching antigen is unknown. The CDR3 covers 15 residues. Looked up from germline, CDR1 is LNHDA and CDR2 is SQIVND (reference sequence). The V and J ends lost 9 bases and 0 bases, in that order; junction bases with no gene match: 6. The data were obtained in a study of T-cell memory formation after mild COVID-19. On the study more broadly: Each donor largely had its own TCR clusters. Findings and caveats of the study: Clonal second-wave expansions that peaked on day 37 had unconfirmed SARS-CoV-2 specificity.

5'RACE with constant-segment primers built TCRalpha and TCRbeta cDNA libraries with UMIs. MiXCR was run by TCRdb on the 5' RACE reads, yielding one entry per CDR3 protein. The sample includes 120,000 to 150,000 distinct CDR3 sequences, roughly a fifth seen only once; the top ten take over 2%. Sequencing was done on a sample of PBMCs or a T cell subset sorted from them (not recorded which). The V gene is TRBV19, the J gene TRBJ2-2; 8 nucleotides agree with TRBD2. This clonotype was sampled from an adult woman who had mild COVID-19 (a few samples of this study predate the infection). Cell type and time point are not known. DNA for the CDR3: TGTGCCAGCTGGCGACTAGCGCCGAACACCGGGGAGCTGTTTTTT. This translates into CASWRLAPNTGELFF.